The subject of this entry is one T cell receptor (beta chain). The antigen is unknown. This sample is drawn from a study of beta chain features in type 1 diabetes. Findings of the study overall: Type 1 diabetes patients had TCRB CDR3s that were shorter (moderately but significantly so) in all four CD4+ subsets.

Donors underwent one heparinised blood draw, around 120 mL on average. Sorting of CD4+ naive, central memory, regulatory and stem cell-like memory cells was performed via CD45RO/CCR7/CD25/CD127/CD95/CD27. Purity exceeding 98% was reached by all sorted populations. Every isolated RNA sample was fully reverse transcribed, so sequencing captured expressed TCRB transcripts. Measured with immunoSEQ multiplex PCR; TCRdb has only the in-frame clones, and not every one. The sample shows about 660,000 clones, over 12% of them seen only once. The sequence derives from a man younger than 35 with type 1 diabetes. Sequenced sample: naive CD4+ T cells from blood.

The CDR3, as DNA: TGTGCCAGCAGGGGACAGACCTACGAGCAGTACTTC. Residues: CASRGQTYEQYF. The rearrangement uses TRBV6-5 and TRBJ2-7; 7 bases fit TRBD1. Trimming took 6 bases from V and 2 from J; bases not matched to a gene: 1. The CDR3 spans 12 residues. The germline V gene has CDR1 MNHEY and CDR2 SVGAGI.